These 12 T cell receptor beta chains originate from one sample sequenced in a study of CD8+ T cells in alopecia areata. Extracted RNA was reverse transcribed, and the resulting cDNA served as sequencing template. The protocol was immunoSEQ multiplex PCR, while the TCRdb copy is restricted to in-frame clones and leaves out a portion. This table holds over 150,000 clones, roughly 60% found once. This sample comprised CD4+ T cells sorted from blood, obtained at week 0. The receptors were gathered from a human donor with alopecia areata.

CDR3 coding DNA: TGTGCCAGCAGCTTAGGGACAGGGCCCTCCTACGAGCAGTACTTC. Amino acids: CASSLGTGPSYEQYF. The chain joins TRBV5-5 to TRBJ2-7, with TRBD1 matching 9 bases. With 2 bases clipped from V and 0 bases from J, the junction kept 3 bases outside the gene matches. The CDR3 is made up of 15 amino acids. Germline CDR1 reads SGHKS; CDR2 reads YYEKEE (reference sequence). The whole variable domain, filled in from reference TRBV5-5 and TRBJ2-7, reads DAGVTQSPTHLIKTRGQQVTLRCSPISGHKSVSWYQQVLGQGPQFIFQYYEKEERGRGNFPDRFSARQFPNYSSELNVNALLLGDSALYLCASSLGTGPSYEQYFGPGTRLTVT.

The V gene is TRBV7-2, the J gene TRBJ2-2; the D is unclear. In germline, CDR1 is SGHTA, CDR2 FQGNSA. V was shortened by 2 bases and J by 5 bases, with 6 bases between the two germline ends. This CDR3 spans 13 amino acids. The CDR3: CASSLTHTGELFF. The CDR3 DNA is TGTGCCAGCAGCTTAACACATACCGGGGAGCTGTTTTTT.

CDR3 bases: TGTGCCTGGAGTGTACTCTTCGGGGGAAATCAGCCCCAGCATTTT. Translated: CAWSVLFGGNQPQHF. V gene TRBV30 combines with J gene TRBJ1-5, with a weak D call TRBD1 (5 bases). The germline CDR1 and CDR2 sequences are GTSNPN and SVGIG (reference sequence). V gave up 0 bases and J gave up 4 bases, with 13 bases separating them. CDR3 length equals 15 residues.

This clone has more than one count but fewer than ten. The CDR3 coding sequence is TGCAGCGCCCGACAGGGGACGAACTCCTACGAGCAGTACTTC. Encoded protein: CSARQGTNSYEQYF. The chain links TRBV29-1 to TRBJ2-7, with 8 positions matching TRBD1. The trim removed 7 bases at V and 0 bases at J, leaving 8 bases unmatched. The CDR3 has 14 residues. Germline loops: CDR1 SQVTM, CDR2 ANQGSEA.

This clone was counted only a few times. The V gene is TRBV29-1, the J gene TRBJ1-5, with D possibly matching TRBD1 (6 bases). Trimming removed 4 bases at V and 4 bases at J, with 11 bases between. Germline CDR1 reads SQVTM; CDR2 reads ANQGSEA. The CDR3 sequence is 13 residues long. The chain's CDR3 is CSVAGDGNQPQHF. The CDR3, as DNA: TGCAGCGTTGCAGGGGATGGAAATCAGCCCCAGCATTTT.

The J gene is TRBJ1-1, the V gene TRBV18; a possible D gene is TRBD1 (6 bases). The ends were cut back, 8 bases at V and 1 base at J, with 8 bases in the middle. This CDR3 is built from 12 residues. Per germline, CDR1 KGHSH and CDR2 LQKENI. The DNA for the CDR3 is TGTGCCAGCCAGACAGGGAACACTGAAGCTTTCTTT. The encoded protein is CASQTGNTEAFF.

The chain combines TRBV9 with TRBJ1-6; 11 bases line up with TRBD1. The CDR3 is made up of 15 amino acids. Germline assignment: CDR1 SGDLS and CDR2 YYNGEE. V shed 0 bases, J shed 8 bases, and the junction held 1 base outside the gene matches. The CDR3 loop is CASSVEGQGDSPLHF. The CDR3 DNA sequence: TGTGCCAGCAGCGTAGAGGGACAGGGGGATTCACCCCTCCACTTT. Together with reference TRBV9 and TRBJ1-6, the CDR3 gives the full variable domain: DSGVTQTPKHLITATGQRVTLRCSPRSGDLSVYWYQQSLDQGLQFLIQYYNGEERAKGNILERFSAQQFPDLHSELNLSSLELGDSALYFCASSVEGQGDSPLHFGNGTRLTVT.

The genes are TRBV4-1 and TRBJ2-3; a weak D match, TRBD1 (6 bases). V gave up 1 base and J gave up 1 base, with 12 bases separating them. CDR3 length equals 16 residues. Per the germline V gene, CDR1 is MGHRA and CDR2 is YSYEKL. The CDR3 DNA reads TGCGCCAGCAGCCAAGTTGCAGGGGTGGGCACAGATACGCAGTATTTT. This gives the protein CASSQVAGVGTDTQYF.

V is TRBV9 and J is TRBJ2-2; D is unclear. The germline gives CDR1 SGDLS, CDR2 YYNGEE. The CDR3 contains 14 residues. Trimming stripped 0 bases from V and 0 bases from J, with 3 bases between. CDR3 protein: CASSVVANTGELFF. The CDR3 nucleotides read TGTGCCAGCAGCGTAGTGGCGAACACCGGGGAGCTGTTTTTT.

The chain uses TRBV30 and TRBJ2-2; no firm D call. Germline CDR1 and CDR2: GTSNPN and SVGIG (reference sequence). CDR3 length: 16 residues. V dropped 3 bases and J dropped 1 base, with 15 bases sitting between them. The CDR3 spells CAWRPWLIGNTGELFF. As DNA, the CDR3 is TGTGCCTGGAGGCCCTGGTTAATTGGGAACACCGGGGAGCTGTTTTTT.

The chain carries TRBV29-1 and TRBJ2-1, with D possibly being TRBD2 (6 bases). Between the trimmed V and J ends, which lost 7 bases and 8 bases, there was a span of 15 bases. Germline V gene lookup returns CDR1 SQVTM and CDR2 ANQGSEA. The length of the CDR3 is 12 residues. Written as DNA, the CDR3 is TGCAGCGCCGATACCGCGGGGTATGAGCAGTTCTTC. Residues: CSADTAGYEQFF.

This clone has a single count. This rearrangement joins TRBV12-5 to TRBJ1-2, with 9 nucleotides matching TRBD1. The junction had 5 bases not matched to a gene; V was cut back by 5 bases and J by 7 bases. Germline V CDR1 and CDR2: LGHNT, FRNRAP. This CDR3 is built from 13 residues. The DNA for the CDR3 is TGTGCTAGTGGTCCAGGACAGGGGACTGGCTACACCTTC. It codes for CASGPGQGTGYTF.